This T cell receptor beta chain was captured by sequencing in a study of T cell changes during pregnancy in multiple sclerosis. The V and J ends lost 4 bases and 1 base respectively, with 11 bases between them. The CDR3 is 15 amino acids. Looked up from germline, CDR1 is MNHNY and CDR2 is SVGAGI (reference sequence). Sequencing was performed with immunoSEQ multiplex PCR; in TCRdb, only in-frame clones are kept and a portion is missing. The data show around 58,000 clones, roughly nine tenths seen once. The V gene is TRBV6-6, the J gene TRBJ1-5; a possible D gene is TRBD1 (5 bases). The sample in question was CD4+ T cells from peripheral blood mononuclear cells, obtained after pregnancy. The TCR was taken from a female donor in good health, enrolled as a control in a pregnancy study. This CDR3 reads CASSFATDSNQPQHF. The CDR3 coding sequence is TGTGCCAGCAGTTTCGCGACAGACAGCAATCAGCCCCAGCATTTT.